Given below is one T cell receptor beta chain in context. A second about 6 to 11 cycle PCR used barcoded and J-beta primers. TCRdb re-called the 5' RACE reads with MiXCR, one entry per CDR3 protein. The sample consists of about 800,000 distinct CDR3 sequences, approximately 25% of them appearing once. This specimen belongs to a study of blood T cells in healthy people across ages. Germline V gives CDR1 SGHAT, CDR2 FQNNGV. V lost 5 bases, J lost 4 bases, and 16 bases lay in between. The CDR3 sequence is 15 residues long. These data also featured in a second study, about T cells of mothers and their children.

The J gene is TRBJ2-3, the V gene TRBV11-2; D call uncertain. The TCR originated in a boy aged 5-17 years in good health. The sample was blood. CDR3 protein: CASSLHAEAPDTQYF. CDR3 DNA: TGTGCCAGCAGCCTTCACGCCGAGGCCCCAGATACGCAGTATTTT.